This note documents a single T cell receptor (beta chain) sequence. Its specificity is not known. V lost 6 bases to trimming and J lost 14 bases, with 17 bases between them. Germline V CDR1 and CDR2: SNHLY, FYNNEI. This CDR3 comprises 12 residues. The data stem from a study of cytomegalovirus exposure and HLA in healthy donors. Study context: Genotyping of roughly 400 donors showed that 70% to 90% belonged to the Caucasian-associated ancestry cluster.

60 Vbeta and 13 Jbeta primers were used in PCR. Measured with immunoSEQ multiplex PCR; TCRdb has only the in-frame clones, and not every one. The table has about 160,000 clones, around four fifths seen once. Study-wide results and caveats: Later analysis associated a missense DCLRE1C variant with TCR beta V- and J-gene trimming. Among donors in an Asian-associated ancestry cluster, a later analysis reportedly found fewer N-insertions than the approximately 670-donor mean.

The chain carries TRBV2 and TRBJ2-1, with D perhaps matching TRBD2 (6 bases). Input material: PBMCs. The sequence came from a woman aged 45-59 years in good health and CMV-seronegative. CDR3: CASRTTSWVKFF. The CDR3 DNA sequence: TGTGCCAGCAGAACGACTAGTTGGGTCAAGTTCTTC.